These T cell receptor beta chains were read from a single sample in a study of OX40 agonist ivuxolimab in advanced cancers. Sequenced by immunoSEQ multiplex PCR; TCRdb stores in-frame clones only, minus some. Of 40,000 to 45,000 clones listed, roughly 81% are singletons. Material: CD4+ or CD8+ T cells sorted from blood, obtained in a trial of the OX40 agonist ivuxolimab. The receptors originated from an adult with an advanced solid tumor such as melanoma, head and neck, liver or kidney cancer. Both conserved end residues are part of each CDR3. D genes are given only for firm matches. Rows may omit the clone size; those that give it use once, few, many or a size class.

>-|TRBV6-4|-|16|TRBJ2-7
CASRGQTPGLPNEQYF
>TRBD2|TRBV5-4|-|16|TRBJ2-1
CASSLLGTSGNDEQFF
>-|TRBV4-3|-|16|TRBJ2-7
CASSPEGGGTLHEQYF
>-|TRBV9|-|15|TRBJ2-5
CASSVGSGTQETQYF
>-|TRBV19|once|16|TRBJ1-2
CASSIERVPLIYGYTF
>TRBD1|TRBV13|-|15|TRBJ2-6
CASSLTGGWANVLTF
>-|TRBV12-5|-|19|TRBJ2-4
CASGFSLEGRGIVKNIQYF
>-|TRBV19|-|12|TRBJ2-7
CASSIRGGEQYF
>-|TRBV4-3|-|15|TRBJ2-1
CASSHFRDSYNEQFF
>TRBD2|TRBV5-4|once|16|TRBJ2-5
CASSRLAGERGETQYF
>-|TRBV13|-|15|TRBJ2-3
CASSLDGPSTDTQYF
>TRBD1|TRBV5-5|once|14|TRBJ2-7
CASSRGTGSYEQYF
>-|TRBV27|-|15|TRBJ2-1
CASSFVVGGEDEQFF
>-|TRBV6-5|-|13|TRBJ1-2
CASSTAPPMGYTF
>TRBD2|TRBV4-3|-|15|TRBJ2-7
CASSQEPSGTYEQYF
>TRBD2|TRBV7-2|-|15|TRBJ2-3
CASSLSGGAGDTQYF
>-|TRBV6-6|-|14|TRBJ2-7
CASSYSPSSSEQYF
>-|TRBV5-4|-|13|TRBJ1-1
CASSLRGMVEAFF
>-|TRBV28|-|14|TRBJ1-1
CASSPLYRNTEAFF
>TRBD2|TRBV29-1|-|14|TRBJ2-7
CSVGGLAGLYEQYF
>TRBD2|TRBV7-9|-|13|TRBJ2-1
CASMAGGPNEQFF
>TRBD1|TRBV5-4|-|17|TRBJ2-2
CASSPEDRNANTGELFF
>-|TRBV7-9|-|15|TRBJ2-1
CASSLDVLTYNEQFF
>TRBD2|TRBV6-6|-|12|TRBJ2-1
CASGGAYNEQFF
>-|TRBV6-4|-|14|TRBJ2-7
CASSESSERGEQYF
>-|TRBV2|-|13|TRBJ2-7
CASSVGWGYEQYF
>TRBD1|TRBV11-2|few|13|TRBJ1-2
CASSLGTGDGYTF
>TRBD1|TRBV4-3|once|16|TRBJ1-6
CASSQDRVGGNSPLHF
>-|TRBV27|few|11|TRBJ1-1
CASSGEATAFF
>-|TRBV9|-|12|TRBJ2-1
CASSVWGNEQFF
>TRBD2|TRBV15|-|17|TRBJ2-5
CATSRDQGGRAQETQYF
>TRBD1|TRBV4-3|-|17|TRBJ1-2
CASSQDRFQGADYGYTF
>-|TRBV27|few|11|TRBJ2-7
CASSTRTEQYF
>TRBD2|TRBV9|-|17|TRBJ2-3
CASSLSRAGGSTDTQYF
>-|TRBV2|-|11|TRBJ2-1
CASSDYNEQFF
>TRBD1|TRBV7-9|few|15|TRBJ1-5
CASSTTGAISQPQHF
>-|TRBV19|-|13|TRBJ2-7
CASSMTASYEQYF
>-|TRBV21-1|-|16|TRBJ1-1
CASSRHSGEECTEAFF
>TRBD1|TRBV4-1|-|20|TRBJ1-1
CASSQGIELGHRGGEAEAFF
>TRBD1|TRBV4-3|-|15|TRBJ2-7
CASSQDGTGGYEQYF
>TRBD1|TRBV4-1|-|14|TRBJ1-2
CASSQVGQGYGYTF
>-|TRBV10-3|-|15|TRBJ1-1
CAIRDRSSGNTEAFF
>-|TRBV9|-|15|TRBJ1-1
CASSAQRILGTEAFF
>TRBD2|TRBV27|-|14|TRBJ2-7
CASSLSAGVYEQYF
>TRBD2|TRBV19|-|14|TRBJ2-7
CASSPTSGTYEQYF
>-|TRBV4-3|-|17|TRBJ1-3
CASSQDALRGSGNTIYF
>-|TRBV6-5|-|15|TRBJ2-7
CASSYRELDSYEQYF
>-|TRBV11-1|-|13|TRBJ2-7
CASSPGPTYEQYF